The next 26 T cell receptor beta chains were all read from a single sample in a study of T-cell memory formation after mild COVID-19. MiXCR was run by TCRdb on the 5' RACE reads, yielding one entry per CDR3 protein. The repertoire holds roughly 170,000 distinct CDR3 sequences, with around 20% as singletons. Sequencing used PBMCs or a T cell subset sorted from them (not recorded which). These receptors all stem from a man younger than 35 who had mild COVID-19 (a few samples of this study predate the infection). Cell type and time point are not known.

In this sample, this clonotype turned up a few times. The rearrangement links TRBV5-1 to TRBJ2-3, with TRBD2 matching 9 bases. The CDR3 totals 15 residues. V was pared by 2 bases and J by 6 bases, with 7 bases of the junction left unmatched. Germline CDR1 is SGHRS and CDR2 is YFSETQ. CDR3: CASSLASGVRDTQYF. The CDR3, as DNA: TGCGCCAGCAGCTTAGCTAGCGGGGTCCGGGATACGCAGTATTTT.

There are a few counts of this clonotype. V usage is TRBV4-1 and J usage is TRBJ1-3; D is possibly TRBD1 (5 bases). V shed 0 bases and J shed 9 bases, with 9 bases lying between them. Germline-derived CDR1 and CDR2 are MGHRA and YSYEKL. The CDR3 is 13 residues long. The CDR3 loop reads CASSQEGRGTIYF. Here the CDR3 DNA reads TGCGCCAGCAGCCAAGAGGGACGTGGCACCATATATTTT.

This clonotype showed up just once. DNA of the CDR3: TGTGCCAGCAGCTCGGCCAGGAACACGGGCACCGGGGAGCTGTTTTTT. This encodes CASSSARNTGTGELFF. This chain links TRBV7-9 with TRBJ2-2, with D hard to call. Germline lookup yields CDR1 SEHNR and CDR2 FQNEAQ (reference sequence). V shed 4 bases and J shed 4 bases, with 16 bases lying between them. CDR3 length: 16 residues.

This chain uses TRBV27 with TRBJ2-3, with TRBD1 identical over 7 bases. The V gene's germline CDR1 is MNHEY and CDR2 SMNVEV (reference sequence). The CDR3 covers 13 residues. V lost 3 bases to trimming and J lost 8 bases; unmatched junction nucleotides: 5. The CDR3 sequence: CASSLHDRVTQYF. As DNA, the CDR3 is TGTGCCAGCAGTTTGCACGACAGGGTTACGCAGTATTTT.

This clonotype was detected a few times. The chain couples TRBV6-5 to TRBJ2-3; no definite D call. This CDR3 comprises 15 residues. Germline values: CDR1 MNHEY, CDR2 SVGAGI. Trimming removed 8 bases at V and 2 bases at J, with 17 bases between. CDR3 in amino acids: CASRRGPWTTDTQYF. The CDR3 DNA reads TGTGCCAGCCGCAGAGGTCCTTGGACCACAGATACGCAGTATTTT.

This clonotype showed up just a few times. The chain employs TRBV4-1 and TRBJ1-2; D may be TRBD1 (6 bases). Germline V gene sequence: CDR1 MGHRA, CDR2 YSYEKL. The CDR3 covers 15 residues. Trimming pared 5 bases from V and 4 bases from J, leaving 17 bases between. The CDR3 spells CASSGEARGVYGYTF. The CDR3 DNA follows: TGCGCCAGCAGCGGAGAGGCCAGGGGAGTCTATGGCTACACCTTC.

The chain couples TRBV27 to TRBJ1-3, with D maybe TRBD1 (6 bases). V lost 11 bases and J lost 0, with 26 bases in between. This CDR3 region has 18 residues. Germline assignment: CDR1 MNHEY and CDR2 SMNVEV (reference sequence). The CDR3 DNA reads as TGTGCCCCACCCCAGGGTAGGGGGAGCCGAGCCTCTGGAAACACCATATATTTT. Its protein product is CAPPQGRGSRASGNTIYF.

This chain connects TRBV7-2 to TRBJ2-7; 8 bases are shared with TRBD2. This CDR3 has 15 amino acids. The germline gives CDR1 SGHTA, CDR2 FQGNSA. V gave up 5 bases and J gave up 4 bases; unmatched junction bases: 10. This CDR3 reads CASSDRGGLRYEQYF. In nucleotides, the CDR3 is TGTGCCAGCAGCGACCGGGGGGGCCTAAGATACGAGCAGTACTTC.

The J gene is TRBJ1-1, the V gene TRBV10-3, with a weak D call TRBD1 (5 bases). CDR3 length equals 14 residues. Germline V gene data show CDR1 as ENHRY and CDR2 as SYGVKD. The V and J ends lost 6 bases and 3 bases respectively, with 14 bases between them. CDR3: CAIRETGKDTEAFF. The CDR3 DNA follows: TGTGCCATCAGGGAAACAGGAAAGGACACTGAAGCTTTCTTT.

The genes are TRBV7-3 and TRBJ2-3; D not resolved. Trimming removed 0 bases at V and 5 bases at J, with 12 bases between. The CDR3 is 15 amino acids. Germline V gene sequence: CDR1 SGHTA, CDR2 FQGTGA. This CDR3 reads CASSLTWLSGDTQYF. DNA for the CDR3: TGTGCCAGCAGCTTAACGTGGCTATCCGGAGATACGCAGTATTTT.

The V and J genes are TRBV5-6 and TRBJ2-4; 7 nucleotides align to TRBD1. V dropped 4 bases and J dropped 5; count of bases not matched to a gene: 3. The CDR3 has 13 amino acids. Per germline, CDR1 SGHDT and CDR2 YYEEEE. In DNA form, the CDR3 reads TGTGCCAGCAGCCGGGACAGCGAAAACATTCAGTACTTC. Translation gives CASSRDSENIQYF.

The J gene is TRBJ1-5, the V gene TRBV7-8; tentative D call: TRBD1 (5 bases). Looked up from germline, CDR1 is SGHVS and CDR2 is FQNEAQ. Trimming shortened V by 4 bases and J by 5 bases, and 18 bases separated the two germline ends. This CDR3 contains 16 residues. CDR3 loop: CASSSGRSTRYQPQHF. The CDR3 DNA is TGTGCCAGCAGCTCGGGACGGTCGACTCGGTATCAGCCCCAGCATTTT.

This CDR3 is CASSLVGGGTEAFF. In DNA form, the CDR3 reads TGTGCCAGCAGCTTAGTTGGGGGGGGCACTGAAGCTTTCTTT. The gene calls are TRBV7-2 and TRBJ1-1; TRBD1 is a possible D gene (5 bases). This CDR3 contains 14 residues. Trimming left V 1 base short and J 4 bases short, with 10 bases between. Germline V lookup: CDR1 SGHTA, CDR2 FQGNSA. The variable domain in full, completed from reference TRBV7-2 and TRBJ1-1, reads GAGVSQSPSNKVTEKGKDVELRCDPISGHTALYWYRQSLGQGLEFLIYFQGNSAPDKSGLPSDRFSAERTGGSVSTLTIQRTQQEDSAVYLCASSLVGGGTEAFFGQGTRLTVV.

This clonotype has a count of ten or more. V usage is TRBV7-9 and J usage is TRBJ1-1, with no clear D. The CDR3 has 12 residues. CDR1 and CDR2 from the germline V gene are SEHNR and FQNEAQ (reference sequence). V was trimmed by 1 base and J by 5 bases, leaving 5 bases between them. The CDR3 is CASSLDGTEAFF. CDR3 bases: TGTGCCAGCAGCTTAGATGGGACTGAAGCTTTCTTT.

The V and J genes are TRBV28 and TRBJ1-1, with TRBD1 as a possible D gene (6 bases). V was trimmed by 8 bases and J by 0 bases, leaving 13 bases between them. The length of the CDR3 is 14 residues. CDR1 is MDHEN, CDR2 SYDVKM, per germline. The CDR3 DNA sequence: TGTGCCAGCCGCGCCGGGACAATGAACACTGAAGCTTTCTTT. It encodes CASRAGTMNTEAFF. The full variable domain, its missing parts supplied by reference TRBV28 and TRBJ1-1, is DVKVTQSSRYLVKRTGEKVFLECVQDMDHENMFWYRQDPGLGLRLIYFSYDVKMKEKGDIPEGYSVSREKKERFSLILESASTNQTSMYLCASRAGTMNTEAFFGQGTRLTVV.

The chain couples TRBV5-4 to TRBJ1-4; no clear D. CDR1 is SGHNT, CDR2 YYREEE, per germline (reference sequence). Trimming removed 4 bases from V and 7 bases from J, with 11 bases in between. The CDR3 has 13 residues. CDR3 sequence reads: CASSPRGGEKLFF. The CDR3 nucleotides are TGTGCCAGCAGCCCCCGGGGAGGTGAAAAACTGTTTTTT.

This sequence joins TRBV6-6 and TRBJ1-2, with D unresolved. The CDR3 contains 10 residues. Germline CDR1 MNHNY, CDR2 SVGAGI (reference sequence). V gave up 8 bases and J gave up 12 bases, with 13 bases separating them. Here the CDR3 DNA reads TGTGCCAGCCCTCGCTCCCTGGACACCTTC. Translating it yields CASPRSLDTF.

This clonotype was seen more than once but under ten times. The CDR3 loop reads CASSQEYGYNSPLHF. The CDR3 DNA follows: TGCGCCAGCAGCCAAGAATACGGGTATAATTCACCCCTCCACTTT. The chain recombines TRBV4-3 with TRBJ1-6, with unresolved D. Trimming pared 0 bases from V and 4 bases from J, leaving 7 bases between. The CDR3 spans 15 residues. Germline V gene lookup returns CDR1 LGHNA and CDR2 YSLEER.

The chain recombines TRBV7-3 with TRBJ1-2, with TRBD1 matching over 9 bases. Trimming cost V 4 bases and J 8 bases; bases outside gene matches: 5. The CDR3 spans 13 residues. Germline V gene data show CDR1 as SGHTA and CDR2 as FQGTGA. CDR3 protein: CASSSDRGLGYTF. The CDR3 bases are TGTGCCAGCAGCTCGGACAGGGGTTTAGGCTACACCTTC.

CDR3 residues: CASKDPEPGELFF. The CDR3 coding sequence is TGCGCCAGCAAGGATCCAGAACCCGGGGAGCTGTTTTTT. The V call is TRBV5-1, the J call TRBJ2-2; no clear D gene. CDR1 and CDR2 from the germline V gene are SGHRS and YFSETQ. The V end lost 6 bases, the J end lost 6 bases, and 12 bases lay between the germline ends. There are 13 residues in the CDR3.

This clonotype was recorded a few times. This sequence joins TRBV24-1 and TRBJ1-1; 7 nucleotides line up with TRBD1. Germline V lookup: CDR1 KGHDR, CDR2 SFDVKD. The CDR3 sequence is 14 residues long. V shed 5 bases, J shed 4 bases, and the junction held 6 bases outside the gene matches. CDR3 bases: TGTGCCACCAGTGCGGGGACAGCGAGCACTGAAGCTTTCTTT. It encodes CATSAGTASTEAFF.

The chain employs TRBV5-6 and TRBJ2-5; a possible D gene is TRBD1 (5 bases). Germline CDR1 SGHDT, CDR2 YYEEEE. V lost 3 bases and J 2 bases, leaving 8 bases between the germline ends. The CDR3 contains 13 residues. As DNA, the CDR3 is TGTGCCAGCAGCTCACAGGAGCAAGAGACCCAGTACTTC. It is translated as CASSSQEQETQYF.

This chain links TRBV20-1 with TRBJ2-5, with 14 bases lining up with TRBD2. The CDR3 extends over 16 amino acids. CDR1 DFQATT and CDR2 SNEGSKA come from the germline V gene (reference sequence). The trim removed 5 bases at V and 5 bases at J, leaving 10 bases unmatched. CDR3 residues: CSAPPTSGGVRETQYF. CDR3 coding DNA: TGCAGTGCTCCCCCGACTAGCGGGGGGGTTAGGGAGACCCAGTACTTC.

The gene calls are TRBV9 and TRBJ2-7; D call uncertain. There are 12 residues in the CDR3. Per the germline V gene, CDR1 is SGDLS and CDR2 is YYNGEE. With 0 bases removed from V and 2 bases from J, the gap between germline ends came to 3 bases. The DNA of the CDR3 is TGTGCCAGCAGCGTAGTACCCTACGAGCAGTACGTC. Translated: CASSVVPYEQYV.

CDR3 sequence: CASSFGTGFTEAFF. The CDR3 region has the DNA TGTGCCAGCAGTTTTGGGACAGGGTTTACTGAAGCTTTCTTT. This rearrangement joins TRBV12-3 or TRBV12-4 to TRBJ1-1, with 9 positions matching TRBD1. The ends lost 3 bases at V and 5 bases at J; junction bases unmatched: 4. The CDR3 consists of 14 residues.

The chain joins TRBV25-1 to TRBJ1-5; 8 bases fit TRBD1. This CDR3 has 14 residues. Per germline, CDR1 MGHDK and CDR2 SYGVNS. V was clipped by 6 bases and J by 6 bases; unmatched bases: 7. CDR3 sequence: CASRVGQGPQPQHF. CDR3 DNA: TGTGCCAGCAGGGTCGGACAGGGTCCTCAGCCCCAGCATTTT.